This T cell receptor beta chain is drawn from a study of OX40 agonist ivuxolimab in advanced cancers. Study-level background: As their treatment, patients were administered ivuxolimab, an agonistic anti-OX40 (CD134) antibody.

Exclusion of a patient followed from autoimmune disease history or systemic immunosuppression. Points from the study as a whole: On average, a greater number of expanded clones characterised CD8+ T cells relative to CD4+.

Measured with immunoSEQ multiplex PCR; TCRdb has only the in-frame clones, and not every one. The sample yields 75,000 to 100,000 clones, more than 85% seen once. This clone was picked up a small number of times. What it binds is not known. This CDR3 has 17 amino acids. Sequencing used CD4+ or CD8+ T cells sorted from blood, obtained in a trial of the OX40 agonist ivuxolimab. This receptor was identified in an adult with an advanced solid tumor such as melanoma, head and neck, liver or kidney cancer. This rearrangement joins TRBV21-1 to TRBJ1-5. TRBV21-1 is shown as a pseudogene. The CDR3 DNA reads TGTGCCAGCAGCAAAGTTAAATCAGCCTACAGCAATCAGCCCCAGCATTTT. Translation: CASSKVKSAYSNQPQHF.